Below are 21 T cell receptor beta chains sequenced from a single sample in a study of T cells in women clearing cervical HPV infection. Clones were sequenced by immunoSEQ multiplex PCR, and TCRdb holds only the in-frame ones, with some missing. This sample contains approximately 40,000 clones. Sequenced: blood buffy coat. The origin of the receptors is a woman between 18 and 70 years old with a cervical HPV16 infection that either progressed to CIN3+ or cleared (not recorded which).

CDR3 amino acids: CASSENGAVSTDTQYF. The covered CDR3 bases are TGTGCCAGCAGTGAAAATGGAGCGGTTAGCACAGATACG. The chain recombines TRBV2 with TRBJ2-3; D possibly corresponds to TRBD2 (5 bases). The read terminates 3 residues before the CDR3 end, so the remaining end is supplied by the germline J gene. Germline CDR1 is SNHLY and CDR2 is FYNNEI. This CDR3 is built from 16 residues. V was pared by 2 bases and J by 0 bases, with 12 bases between.

As to this clone: The read is 3 residues too short to cover the CDR3 end, so that end is filled in from the germline J gene. J is TRBJ1-3 and V is TRBV10-3; possibly TRBD1 for D (6 bases). CDR1 and CDR2 from the germline V gene are ENHRY and SYGVKD. The V end was cut by 2 bases, the J end by 0 bases, with 8 bases between. The CDR3 has 15 amino acids. CDR3 loop: CAISEGQNSGNTIYF. Incomplete CDR3 DNA: TGTGCCATCAGTGAGGGACAGAACTCTGGAAACACC.

Notes on this clone: The observed sequence ends 3 residues before the CDR3 terminus, with the missing tail filled in from the germline J gene. This chain links TRBV6-1 with TRBJ1-2; D not resolved. This CDR3 contains 13 residues. V lost 3 bases, J lost 4 bases, and 9 bases lay in between. Per the germline V gene, CDR1 is MNHNS and CDR2 is SASEGT. CDR3 sequence: CASSELKGYGYTF. The part of the CDR3 DNA that was read is TGTGCCAGCAGTGAGTTGAAGGGCTATGGC.

In the case of this clone: Read data end 3 residues before the CDR3 end; the end is taken from the germline J gene. J is TRBJ1-1 and V is TRBV5-1; 7 positions match TRBD1. This CDR3 comprises 14 residues. J lost 1 base, V lost 4 bases, and 4 bases had no gene match. Germline values: CDR1 SGHRS, CDR2 YFSETQ. CDR3 residues: CASSRGQENTEAFF. Partial CDR3 DNA: TGCGCCAGCAGCCGTGGACAGGAGAACACTGAA.

Details on this clone: The read terminates 3 residues before the CDR3 end, so the remaining end is supplied by the germline J gene. J is TRBJ2-1 and V is TRBV7-6, with 7 positions matching TRBD2. CDR3 length equals 15 residues. The ends lost 3 bases at V and 2 bases at J; junction bases unmatched: 4. From germline, CDR1 is SGHVS and CDR2 FNYEAQ. The chain's CDR3 is CASSFLAAPYNEQFF. CDR3 DNA, as far as it was read: TGTGCCAGCAGCTTCCTAGCGGCCCCCTACAATGAG.

Worth noting for this clone: Read data end 3 residues before the CDR3 end; the end is taken from the germline J gene. The gene calls are TRBV7-6 and TRBJ1-6, with 10 bases matching TRBD1. Germline assignment: CDR1 SGHVS and CDR2 FNYEAQ. The length of the CDR3 is 15 residues. The V and J ends lost 1 base and 9 bases, in that order; junction bases with no gene match: 3. The CDR3 loop is CASSLDDRGLSPLHF. CDR3 DNA (partial): TGTGCCAGCAGCTTAGACGACAGGGGGCTTTCACCC.

Points on this clone: Read sequence stops 3 residues before the CDR3 end, and the germline J gene provides the missing end. This chain joins TRBV2 and TRBJ2-5; 10 bases are shared with TRBD1. Trimming cost V 4 bases and J 4 bases; bases outside gene matches: 6. Germline V CDR1 and CDR2: SNHLY, FYNNEI. The CDR3 totals 15 residues. The part of the CDR3 DNA that was read is TGTGCCAGCAGTGGAATGGGGACAGGGGCAGAGACC. This gives the protein CASSGMGTGAET. The whole CDR3 region reads CASSGMGTGAETQYF.

Comment on this clone: The read halts 3 residues ahead of the CDR3 end, with the missing end drawn from the germline J gene. This chain connects TRBV2 to TRBJ1-1; the match to TRBD1 covers 7 bases. V was clipped by 4 bases and J by 0 bases; unmatched bases: 2. CDR1 is SNHLY and CDR2 is FYNNEI in the germline V gene. The length of the CDR3 is 14 residues. Incomplete CDR3 DNA: TGTGCCAGCAGTGGTGGGACAGTGAACACTGAA. It encodes CASSGGTVNTE. The whole CDR3 protein reads CASSGGTVNTEAFF.

About this clone itself: The read stops 3 residues short of the end of the CDR3; the missing end is completed from the germline J gene. V is TRBV2 and J is TRBJ1-1, with 10 bases lining up with TRBD1. CDR1 and CDR2 (germline): SNHLY, FYNNEI. The CDR3 loop spans 14 amino acids. J lost 6 bases, V lost 5 bases, and 6 bases had no gene match. CDR3 in amino acids: CASSRQGAGPEAFF. CDR3 DNA, as far as it was read: TGTGCCAGCAGTCGACAGGGGGCAGGCCCTGAA.

Concerning this clone: The read falls 3 residues short of the CDR3 end, and the missing part is taken from the germline J gene. J is TRBJ2-3 and V is TRBV7-6, with TRBD1 matching over 9 bases. V lost 1 base, J lost 2 bases, and 4 bases stayed unmatched. CDR1 is SGHVS, CDR2 FNYEAQ, per germline. CDR3 size: 16 residues. CDR3 bases read: TGTGCCAGCAGCTTAGACAGGGGGCGATCCACAGATACG. This codes for CASSLDRGRSTDT. The whole CDR3 sequence reads CASSLDRGRSTDTQYF.

Worth noting for this clone: The CDR3 is cut off 3 residues early in the read; its end comes from the germline J gene. The rearrangement uses TRBV30 and TRBJ1-2, with D unresolved. V lost 0 bases to trimming and J lost 4 bases, with 9 bases between them. CDR1 is GTSNPN and CDR2 is SVGIG in the germline V gene (reference sequence). This CDR3 has 13 residues. The CDR3 bases that were read are TGTGCCTGGAGTGTAGGCAGTTTCTATGGC. Translation gives CAWSVGSFYG. The whole CDR3 sequence is CAWSVGSFYGYTF. Full variable domain (remainder filled in from reference TRBV30 and TRBJ1-2): SQTIHQWPATLVQPVGSPLSLECTVEGTSNPNLYWYRQAAGRGLQLLFYSVGIGQISSEVPQNLSASRPQDRQFILSSKKLLLSDSGFYLCAWSVGSFYGYTFGSGTRLTVV.

Notes on this clone: The sequence runs out 3 residues before the end of the CDR3; the remainder is reconstructed from the germline J gene. This chain links TRBV5-1 with TRBJ1-3; D might be TRBD1 (5 bases). CDR3 size: 13 residues. The ends were cut back, 4 bases at V and 3 bases at J, with 8 bases in the middle. Germline V gives CDR1 SGHRS, CDR2 YFSETQ. The CDR3 bases that were read are TGCGCCAGCAGCCCGGACAATGGAAACACC. It codes for CASSPDNGNT. The entire CDR3 sequence reads CASSPDNGNTIYF.

Notes on this clone: The read terminates 3 residues before the CDR3 end, so the remaining end is supplied by the germline J gene. This rearrangement joins TRBV20-1 to TRBJ2-7; 7 nucleotides agree with TRBD1. The CDR3 is 16 amino acids. Germline CDR1 and CDR2: DFQATT and SNEGSKA (reference sequence). The junction had 10 bases not matched to a gene; V was cut back by 0 bases and J by 2 bases. Incomplete CDR3 DNA: TGCAGTGCTAGAGATCAGTGGGGACAGTACCCCTACGAG. Protein product: CSARDQWGQYPYE. The whole CDR3 protein reads CSARDQWGQYPYEQYF.

This CDR3 reads CASSPEGYSNEKLFF. Partial CDR3 DNA: TGCGCCAGCAGCCCCGAGGGGTACTCTAATGAAAAA. The chain uses TRBV5-1 and TRBJ1-4; tentative D call: TRBD1 (5 bases). The read stops 3 residues short of the end of the CDR3; the missing end is completed from the germline J gene. The CDR3 extends over 15 amino acids. CDR1 and CDR2 (germline): SGHRS, YFSETQ. The V end was cut by 4 bases, the J end by 3 bases, with 13 bases between.

Worth noting for this clone: The read stops 3 residues short of the end of the CDR3; the missing end is completed from the germline J gene. The rearrangement uses TRBV28 and TRBJ1-4; 8 nucleotides agree with TRBD1. CDR1 MDHEN and CDR2 SYDVKM come from the germline V gene. Trimming took 6 bases from V and 7 from J; bases not matched to a gene: 7. The CDR3 is made up of 14 amino acids. This CDR3 is CASRLTGEGEKLFF. CDR3 bases read: TGTGCCAGCAGATTGACAGGGGAGGGTGAAAAA.

Details on this clone: The read is 3 residues too short to cover the CDR3 end, so that end is filled in from the germline J gene. This sequence joins TRBV18 and TRBJ2-1, with 9 bases that match TRBD2. The junction had 6 bases not matched to a gene; V was cut back by 2 bases and J by 4 bases. The CDR3 has 16 amino acids. The germline V gene encodes CDR1 KGHSH and CDR2 LQKENI. CDR3 in amino acids: CASSPGLAGAYNEQFF. The CDR3 DNA, read in part, is TGTGCCAGCTCACCAGGATTAGCGGGGGCTTACAATGAG. Based on the CDR3 plus reference TRBV18 and TRBJ2-1, the full variable domain is NAGVMQNPRHLVRRRGQEARLRCSPMKGHSHVYWYRQLPEEGLKFMVYLQKENIIDESGMPKERFSAEFPKEGPSILRIQQVVRGDSAAYFCASSPGLAGAYNEQFFGPGTRLTVL.

On this clone itself: Coverage ceases 3 residues before the CDR3 finishes, and the germline J gene fills in the end. The J gene is TRBJ1-1, the V gene TRBV20-1; D remains ambiguous. The CDR3 spans 12 residues. Germline V CDR1 and CDR2: DFQATT, SNEGSKA (reference sequence). Here the CDR3 reads CSARAGDGEAFF. The covered CDR3 bases are TGCAGTGCTAGAGCCGGGGATGGGGAA.

Comments on this clone: Read data end 3 residues before the CDR3 end; the end is taken from the germline J gene. J is TRBJ2-4 and V is TRBV28; 7 bases are shared with TRBD2. The CDR3 has 16 amino acids. The germline CDR1 and CDR2 sequences are MDHEN and SYDVKM. V shed 2 bases, J shed 0 bases, and the junction held 4 bases outside the gene matches. The CDR3: CASSLLSGLAKNIQYF. The part of the CDR3 DNA that was read is TGTGCCAGCAGTTTACTTAGCGGGTTAGCCAAAAACATT.

As to this clone: The sequence runs out 3 residues before the end of the CDR3; the remainder is reconstructed from the germline J gene. The V call is TRBV18, the J call TRBJ1-2; 7 bases agree with TRBD1. This CDR3 is 14 amino acids long. Losses at the gene ends were 3 bases for V and 1 base for J; bases not matched to a gene: 2. CDR1 KGHSH and CDR2 LQKENI come from the germline V gene. CDR3 residues: CASSPRDSNYGYTF. The CDR3 DNA, read in part, is TGTGCCAGCTCACCGCGGGACAGTAACTATGGC. Drawing the rest from reference TRBV18 and TRBJ1-2, the complete variable domain is NAGVMQNPRHLVRRRGQEARLRCSPMKGHSHVYWYRQLPEEGLKFMVYLQKENIIDESGMPKERFSAEFPKEGPSILRIQQVVRGDSAAYFCASSPRDSNYGYTFGSGTRLTVV.

Worth noting for this clone: The sequence runs out 3 residues before the end of the CDR3; the remainder is reconstructed from the germline J gene. V is TRBV7-8 and J is TRBJ2-7; unclear D gene. Trimming stripped 3 bases from V and 0 bases from J, with 15 bases between. The CDR3 extends over 16 amino acids. Germline-derived CDR1 and CDR2 are SGHVS and FQNEAQ. CDR3 DNA (partial): TGTGCCAGCAGCTTCGAGGCCTCCAGGAGCTCCTACGAG. Its protein is CASSFEASRSSYE. The CDR3, in full, reads CASSFEASRSSYEQYF.

Partial CDR3 DNA: TGTGCCAGTAGTAAACTAGCGGGAGGGTCCAAGGCCAAAAACATT. It translates to CASSKLAGGSKAKNI. The full CDR3 reads CASSKLAGGSKAKNIQYF. The chain couples TRBV19 to TRBJ2-4, with TRBD2 matching 13 bases. The CDR3 extends 3 residues past the end of the read, so its final part is completed from the germline J gene. The CDR3 extends over 18 amino acids. The V and J ends lost 4 bases and 1 base, in that order; junction bases with no gene match: 7. Per germline, CDR1 LNHDA and CDR2 SQIVND (reference sequence).